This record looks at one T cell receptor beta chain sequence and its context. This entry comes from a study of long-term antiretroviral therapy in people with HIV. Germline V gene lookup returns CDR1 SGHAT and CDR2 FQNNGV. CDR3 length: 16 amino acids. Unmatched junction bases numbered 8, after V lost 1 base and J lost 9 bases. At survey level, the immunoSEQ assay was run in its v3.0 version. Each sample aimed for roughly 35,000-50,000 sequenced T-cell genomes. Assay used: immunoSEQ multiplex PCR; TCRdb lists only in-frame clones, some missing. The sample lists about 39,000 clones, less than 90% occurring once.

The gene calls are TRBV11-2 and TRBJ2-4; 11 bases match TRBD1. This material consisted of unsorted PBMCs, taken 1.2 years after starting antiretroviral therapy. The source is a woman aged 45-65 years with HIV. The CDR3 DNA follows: TGTGCCAGCAGCTTAGTGCCGGGACAGGGGGACGTCATTCAGTACTTC. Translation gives CASSLVPGQGDVIQYF. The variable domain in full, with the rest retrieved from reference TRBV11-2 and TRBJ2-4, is EAGVAQSPRYKIIEKRQSVAFWCNPISGHATLYWYQQILGQGPKLLIQFQNNGVVDDSQLPKDRFSAERLKGVDSTLKIQPAKLEDSAVYLCASSLVPGQGDVIQYFGAGTRLSVL.